The next 3 T cell receptor beta chains were all read from a single sample in a study of T cell changes during pregnancy in multiple sclerosis. The data were produced by immunoSEQ multiplex PCR, yet TCRdb's version contains in-frame clones alone and is incomplete. Seen here are some 41,000 clones, about 88% observed once, and the top ten hold around 3.9%. The starting material was CD8+ T cells from peripheral blood mononuclear cells, obtained in the first trimester of pregnancy. Source of these receptors: a female donor with multiple sclerosis, enrolled in a pregnancy study.

The chain has TRBV18 and TRBJ2-7; weak D call: TRBD1 (5 bases). This CDR3 spans 15 amino acids. V was pared by 2 bases and J by 2 bases, with 13 bases between. Germline loops: CDR1 KGHSH, CDR2 LQKENI. CDR3 sequence (DNA): TGTGCCAGCTCACCATCCAGGGTATCTCCCTACGAGCAGTACTTC. Translated: CASSPSRVSPYEQYF. Full variable domain (remainder filled in from reference TRBV18 and TRBJ2-7): NAGVMQNPRHLVRRRGQEARLRCSPMKGHSHVYWYRQLPEEGLKFMVYLQKENIIDESGMPKERFSAEFPKEGPSILRIQQVVRGDSAAYFCASSPSRVSPYEQYFGPGTRLTVT.

Here the CDR3 reads CASSLAGHNEQFF. Written as DNA, the CDR3 is TGTGCCAGCAGTCTAGCGGGGCACAATGAGCAGTTCTTC. V and J are TRBV6-5 and TRBJ2-1; 9 nucleotides match TRBD2. This CDR3 contains 13 residues. From germline, CDR1 is MNHEY and CDR2 SVGAGI. The junction had 1 base not matched to a gene; V was cut back by 5 bases and J by 5 bases.

The CDR3 bases are TGTGCCAGCAGCCCAACAGCGGGGTCTGGGGCCAACGTCCTGACTTTC. It codes for CASSPTAGSGANVLTF. The chain carries TRBV5-8 and TRBJ2-6; 7 bases are a match to TRBD2. J was trimmed by 1 base and V by 4 bases; bases with no gene match: 5. The CDR3 covers 16 residues. Germline V CDR1 and CDR2: SGHTS, YDEGEE.